This T cell receptor (beta chain) was retrieved from a study of early T cells in non-severe SARS-CoV-2 infection. Across the whole study: Sequenced bulk RNA came from whole blood that was unsorted, and chains were unpaired.

There are 12 residues in the CDR3. The germline CDR1 and CDR2 sequences are SGHRS and YFSETQ. Deletions cut 5 bases from V and 4 bases from J, with 9 bases between. Attached unique molecular identifiers marked individual cDNA molecules. A single record per CDR3 protein comes from TCRdb applying MiXCR to the 5' RACE reads. The sample consists of tens of thousands of distinct CDR3 sequences, around 14% of them appearing once. Only a few counts were recorded for this clonotype. Sequencing was done on a sample of whole blood. The TCR originated in an adult who was a healthcare worker with PCR-confirmed SARS-CoV-2 infection or an uninfected control (not recorded which). The chain employs TRBV5-1 and TRBJ1-1; D gene uncertain. The CDR3 nucleotides read TGCGCCAGCAGGGAGGTAGGCACTGAAGCTTTCTTT. Protein sequence: CASREVGTEAFF.